This entry lists 18 T cell receptor beta chains sequenced from one sample in a study of T cells after yellow fever vaccination. Via MiXCR, TCRdb re-called the 5' RACE reads, giving one row per CDR3 protein. The sample shows about 85,000 distinct CDR3 sequences, 13% of them seen only once. Here the sequenced sample was CD8+ T cells not binding an NS4B(214-222) dextramer, sorted from PBMCs, taken less than 25 days after the first yellow fever vaccination. These receptors came from a young man who received the YFV17D yellow fever vaccine.

This clonotype was seen a few times. V is TRBV19 and J is TRBJ2-7; 7 positions match TRBD1. The CDR3 extends over 14 amino acids. Trimming cost V 2 bases and J 5 bases; bases outside gene matches: 6. Germline V CDR1 and CDR2: LNHDA, SQIVND (reference sequence). The CDR3 sequence is CASSIRTGVNEQYF. DNA for the CDR3: TGTGCCAGTAGTATACGGACAGGCGTAAACGAGCAGTACTTC.

This clonotype was observed a single time. The gene calls are TRBV5-1 and TRBJ2-1, with D uncertain. Between the trimmed V and J ends, which lost 2 bases and 7 bases, there was a span of 7 bases. The V gene's germline CDR1 is SGHRS and CDR2 YFSETQ. The CDR3 is 12 residues long. Here the CDR3 DNA reads TGCGCCAGCAGCTTTGAGATTAATGAGCAGTTCTTC. As protein: CASSFEINEQFF.

This clonotype was seen at least ten times. V is TRBV5-1 and J is TRBJ1-1; tentatively, D is TRBD1 (6 bases). This CDR3 spans 16 amino acids. V lost 1 base and J lost 1, with 14 bases in between. The germline CDR1 and CDR2 sequences are SGHRS and YFSETQ. The CDR3 region is CASSLQFGGQNTEAFF. The CDR3 DNA reads as TGCGCCAGCAGCTTGCAATTTGGGGGACAGAACACTGAAGCTTTCTTT.

In its sample, this clonotype was seen a few times. CDR3 region: CASSIVRSSTDTQYF. CDR3 DNA: TGTGCCAGTAGTATAGTAAGATCTAGCACAGATACGCAGTATTTT. This chain uses TRBV19 with TRBJ2-3; the D is unclear. V lost 1 base, J lost 0 bases, and 8 bases lay in between. The CDR3 runs 15 residues. Germline V gives CDR1 LNHDA, CDR2 SQIVND (reference sequence).

The CDR3, as DNA: TGCAGTGCCCGGGGCCCGGGCAGGGGGCGGTTATCTGGGGCCAACGTCCTGACTTTC. Protein product: CSARGPGRGRLSGANVLTF. The genes are TRBV20-1 and TRBJ2-6; 8 bases agree with TRBD1. V lost 6 bases to trimming and J lost 1 base; unmatched junction nucleotides: 17. CDR1 and CDR2 (germline): DFQATT, SNEGSKA (reference sequence). The CDR3 is 19 amino acids.

The genes are TRBV7-8 and TRBJ2-5, with 8 bases lining up with TRBD2. This CDR3 is 15 amino acids long. Germline values: CDR1 SGHVS, CDR2 FQNEAQ. V was clipped by 5 bases and J by 3 bases; unmatched bases: 8. The CDR3 nucleotides are TGTGCCAGCAGCACGTGGACTAGCCCCGAAGAGACCCAGTACTTC. Residues: CASSTWTSPEETQYF.

The sample holds many counts of this clonotype. The J gene is TRBJ1-2, the V gene TRBV4-2; D remains unclear. V gave up 0 bases and J gave up 0 bases, with 5 bases separating them. Germline loops: CDR1 LGHNA, CDR2 YNFKEQ. This CDR3 is 14 amino acids long. The DNA of the CDR3 is TGTGCCAGCAGCCAAGAAGGGTCTAACTATGGCTACACCTTC. Amino acids: CASSQEGSNYGYTF.

The rearrangement joins TRBV4-1 to TRBJ2-5; no clear D gene. The CDR3 runs to 13 residues. Looked up from germline, CDR1 is MGHRA and CDR2 is YSYEKL. V gave up 1 base and J gave up 3 bases, with 6 bases separating them. The DNA for the CDR3 is TGCGCCAGCAGCCAAGCGATAGAAGAGACCCAGTACTTC. Encoded protein: CASSQAIEETQYF.

DNA of the CDR3: TGCGCCAGCAGCTTCCTACGGGGCTCGTCAGGGGAGCTGTTTTTT. Translated, it gives CASSFLRGSSGELFF. The genes are TRBV5-1 and TRBJ2-2; D is perhaps TRBD1 or TRBD2 (5 bases each). The V end was cut by 2 bases, the J end by 8 bases, with 16 bases between. Germline V gene data show CDR1 as SGHRS and CDR2 as YFSETQ. There are 15 residues in the CDR3.

This clonotype was detected only a few times. This chain joins TRBV14 and TRBJ2-2; TRBD1 agrees at 8 bases. V lost 0 bases to trimming and J lost 6 bases; unmatched junction nucleotides: 3. The germline gives CDR1 SGHDN, CDR2 FVKESK. This CDR3 has 15 amino acids. CDR3 in DNA: TGTGCCAGCAGCCAAGAACCGACAGGGGCCGGGGAGCTGTTTTTT. As protein: CASSQEPTGAGELFF.

This chain joins TRBV6-1 and TRBJ2-1, with TRBD2 identical over 9 bases. Unmatched junction bases numbered 8, after V lost 2 bases and J lost 9 bases. The germline gives CDR1 MNHNS, CDR2 SASEGT. The CDR3 loop spans 15 amino acids. In DNA form, the CDR3 reads TGTGCCAGCAGTGAACAGGCGGGGGGGCCGAGTGAGCAGTTCTTC. Amino acids: CASSEQAGGPSEQFF.

The V and J genes are TRBV6-2 or TRBV6-3 and TRBJ2-5; no reliable D call. Germline V CDR1 and CDR2: MNHEY, SVGEGT. The length of the CDR3 is 15 residues. Trimming took off 2 bases at V and 3 bases at J, with 13 bases between the two ends. CDR3 sequence: CASSYTISWEETQYF. The CDR3, as DNA: TGTGCCAGCAGTTACACCATTTCCTGGGAAGAGACCCAGTACTTC.

This chain's CDR3 is CASSEPSAGELFF. The CDR3 DNA sequence: TGTGCCAGCAGTGAACCTAGCGCCGGGGAGCTGTTTTTT. The chain couples TRBV2 to TRBJ2-2; D is perhaps TRBD2 (6 bases). The germline CDR1 and CDR2 sequences are SNHLY and FYNNEI. The CDR3 length is 13 residues. Trimming took 2 bases from V and 6 from J, leaving 7 bases between them.

This chain connects TRBV7-2 to TRBJ2-2, with 11 nucleotides matching TRBD2. The V gene end was trimmed by 1 base and the J gene end by 3 bases; junction bases not matched to a gene: 1. CDR1 is SGHTA and CDR2 is FQGNSA in the germline V gene. This CDR3 contains 16 residues. The CDR3 reads CASSLGLAGYTGELFF. The CDR3 coding sequence is TGTGCCAGCAGCTTAGGACTAGCGGGATACACCGGGGAGCTGTTTTTT.

There are a few counts of this clonotype. The V call is TRBV9, the J call TRBJ2-1; 7 positions match TRBD2. The CDR3 is 17 amino acids. Germline values: CDR1 SGDLS, CDR2 YYNGEE. Unmatched junction bases numbered 13, after V lost 1 base and J lost 6 bases. This CDR3 reads CASSVKLSTPGGNEQFF. The CDR3 nucleotides are TGTGCCAGCAGCGTAAAACTCAGCACGCCGGGGGGCAATGAGCAGTTCTTC.

V usage is TRBV6-2 or TRBV6-3 and J usage is TRBJ1-5; 9 bases fit TRBD1. This CDR3 contains 16 residues. V shed 3 bases and J 1 base; nucleotides not matched to a gene: 4. The germline V gene has CDR1 MNHEY and CDR2 SVGEGT. DNA for the CDR3: TGTGCCAGCAGTTATAGGACAGGGGTCAGCAATCAGCCCCAGCATTTT. Translated: CASSYRTGVSNQPQHF.

This clonotype was counted only a few times. The chain uses TRBV10-3 and TRBJ1-4; D not resolved. Germline CDR1 and CDR2: ENHRY and SYGVKD. The CDR3 loop spans 15 amino acids. V was pared by 3 bases and J by 1 base, with 9 bases between. This chain's CDR3 is CAISDTRGTNEKLFF. Here the CDR3 DNA reads TGTGCCATCAGTGATACCCGGGGAACTAATGAAAAACTGTTTTTT.

The chain couples TRBV12-3 or TRBV12-4 to TRBJ1-1; perhaps TRBD1 as D (6 bases). Trimming pared 8 bases from V and 4 bases from J, leaving 14 bases between. This CDR3 region has 13 residues. This CDR3 reads CASRGRGGTEAFF. In DNA form, the CDR3 reads TGTGCCAGCCGGGGCAGGGGAGGCACTGAAGCTTTCTTT.